This entry lists 13 T cell receptor beta chains sequenced from one sample in a study of CD8 T cells in Susac syndrome. Random hexamers served to reverse transcribe roughly 0.5 to 1 ug RNA. Via MiXCR, TCRdb re-called the immunoSEQ multiplex PCR reads, giving one row per CDR3 protein. In the table there are tens of thousands of distinct CDR3 sequences, approximately 93% of which are singletons. The sequencing input was CD8+ T cells from PBMCs. These receptors were taken from a human donor with Susac syndrome.

Of note for this clonotype: One junction end does not reproduce the germline sequence, and a read error may be involved. The V gene is TRBV20-1, the J gene TRBJ1-2, with a tentative D call TRBD1 (6 bases). Looked up from germline, CDR1 is DFQATT and CDR2 is SNEGSKA (reference sequence). CDR3 length: 13 amino acids. CDR3: CSARDRTNYGYTF. In nucleotides, the CDR3 is TGCAGTGCAAGAGACAGGACTAACTATGGCTACACCTTC.

The rearrangement links TRBV7-9 to TRBJ2-5, with TRBD1 identical over 7 bases. Germline V CDR1 and CDR2: SEHNR, FQNEAQ (reference sequence). The CDR3 totals 14 residues. The junction had 6 bases not matched to a gene; V was cut back by 5 bases and J by 3 bases. As DNA, the CDR3 is TGTGCCAGCAGCCTCGGGACAGTAGAAGAGACCCAGTACTTC. Its translation: CASSLGTVEETQYF.

The J gene is TRBJ1-1, the V gene TRBV30; perhaps TRBD1 as D (5 bases). Per germline, CDR1 GTSNPN and CDR2 SVGIG (reference sequence). Trimming pared 4 bases from V and 6 bases from J, leaving 12 bases between. This CDR3 spans 12 amino acids. The CDR3 sequence is CAWTPRVPEAFF. CDR3 coding DNA: TGTGCCTGGACACCCAGGGTCCCTGAAGCTTTCTTT.

The chain uses TRBV7-8 and TRBJ1-5; TRBD1 matches at 8 bases. Germline lookup yields CDR1 SGHVS and CDR2 FQNEAQ. This CDR3 is 14 amino acids long. After removal of 3 bases from V and 2 bases from J, the junction contained 0 bases not matched to a gene. CDR3 in amino acids: CASSLTGGNQPQHF. The DNA for the CDR3 is TGTGCCAGCAGCTTGACAGGGGGCAATCAGCCCCAGCATTTT.

This rearrangement joins TRBV20-1 to TRBJ2-4; a possible D gene is TRBD1 (6 bases). The CDR3 is 15 residues long. Trimming took 0 bases from V and 1 from J, leaving 10 bases between them. Germline V gene sequence: CDR1 DFQATT, CDR2 SNEGSKA (reference sequence). Written as DNA, the CDR3 is TGCAGTGCTAGAGATCCAGGGGTGGCCAAAAACATTCAGTACTTC. Its protein product is CSARDPGVAKNIQYF.

This rearrangement joins TRBV6-5 to TRBJ2-5, with D unresolved. Trimming shortened V by 2 bases and J by 9 bases, and 10 bases separated the two germline ends. This CDR3 comprises 12 residues. Germline V CDR1 and CDR2: MNHEY, SVGAGI. As DNA, the CDR3 is TGTGCCAGCAGTTACGGGAACAAGGCCCAGTACTTC. Translating gives CASSYGNKAQYF.

The rearrangement links TRBV28 to TRBJ2-5; tentatively, D is TRBD2 (6 bases). The CDR3 runs 14 residues. Trimming left V 7 bases short and J 1 base short, with 13 bases between. Germline values: CDR1 MDHEN, CDR2 SYDVKM. The chain's CDR3 is CASKTGGGQETQYF. The CDR3 region has the DNA TGTGCCAGCAAAACCGGGGGAGGCCAAGAGACCCAGTACTTC.

V gene TRBV6-6 combines with J gene TRBJ1-1, with D hard to call. The germline V and J ends were trimmed by 8 bases and 7 bases, with 8 bases remaining between them. This CDR3 spans 10 amino acids. Germline V gives CDR1 MNHNY, CDR2 SVGAGI (reference sequence). The CDR3 reads CASRNLEAFF. CDR3 bases: TGTGCCAGCCGTAATCTTGAAGCTTTCTTT.

The rearrangement links TRBV23-1 to TRBJ2-6; a possible D gene is TRBD1 (5 bases). TRBV23-1 is labeled an ORF, and its function is uncertain. The CDR3 is 17 residues long. V dropped 1 base and J dropped 0 bases, with 10 bases sitting between them. The CDR3 DNA sequence: TGCGCCAGCAGTCAATTGGGGCCTAGCTCTGGGGCCAACGTCCTGACTTTC. Protein product: CASSQLGPSSGANVLTF.

The genes are TRBV14 and TRBJ2-7; D possibly corresponds to TRBD1 (6 bases). With 0 bases removed from V and 3 bases from J, the gap between germline ends came to 6 bases. CDR3 size: 13 residues. Germline CDR1 is SGHDN and CDR2 is FVKESK. CDR3 sequence: CASSQDRGYEQYF. DNA of the CDR3: TGTGCCAGCAGCCAAGACAGGGGCTACGAGCAGTACTTC.

The V and J genes are TRBV2 and TRBJ1-1; 7 bases fit TRBD1. The V gene's germline CDR1 is SNHLY and CDR2 FYNNEI. CDR3 length: 11 amino acids. V gave up 8 bases and J gave up 5 bases; unmatched junction bases: 2. CDR3 in amino acids: CASYRGTEAFF. The CDR3 coding sequence is TGTGCCAGCTACAGGGGAACTGAAGCTTTCTTT.

This clonotype was found once. V usage is TRBV9 and J usage is TRBJ1-3, with D maybe TRBD1 (6 bases). Germline V gene lookup returns CDR1 SGDLS and CDR2 YYNGEE. The ends were cut back, 3 bases at V and 0 bases at J, with 10 bases in the middle. The CDR3 extends over 15 amino acids. As DNA, the CDR3 is TGTGCCAGCAGCGATACAGGGAACTCTGGAAACACCATATATTTT. Amino acid sequence: CASSDTGNSGNTIYF. Complete variable domain (other parts from reference TRBV9 and TRBJ1-3): DSGVTQTPKHLITATGQRVTLRCSPRSGDLSVYWYQQSLDQGLQFLIQYYNGEERAKGNILERFSAQQFPDLHSELNLSSLELGDSALYFCASSDTGNSGNTIYFGEGSWLTVV.

This CDR3 is CASSQEGLAGANEQFF. CDR3 DNA: TGCGCCAGCAGCCAAGAGGGACTAGCGGGGGCCAATGAGCAGTTCTTC. The chain links TRBV4-1 to TRBJ2-1, with TRBD2 matching over 14 bases. The CDR3 contains 16 residues. Germline V CDR1 and CDR2: MGHRA, YSYEKL. J gave up 6 bases and V 0 bases, and 1 base lay outside the gene matches.